This paragraph reports one T cell receptor (beta chain). Per the original data handling: Estimates of nucleated cell counts were drawn from the amplification of reference gene primers. The protocol was immunoSEQ multiplex PCR, while the TCRdb copy is restricted to in-frame clones and leaves out a portion. V and J calls and clone size are given by that table; D and trimming were obtained from the DNA. The sample contains 120,000 or so clones, about three quarters of which appear only once. The CDR3 consists of 15 residues. With 4 bases clipped from V and 6 bases from J, the junction kept 4 bases outside the gene matches. Germline loops: CDR1 ENHRY, CDR2 SYGVKD. The sample originates from a study of blood T cell repertoires in COVID-19. Study context: Acute and convalescent COVID-19 specimens originated in the United States, Italy and Spain. T cells, B-cell-depleted T cells, or PBMCs provided the cDNA or gDNA that served as material.

The sequencing sample was made of peripheral blood. V and J are TRBV10-3 and TRBJ2-1, with 12 bases lining up with TRBD1. The origin of this receptor is a man aged 65 to 85 with acute or convalescent COVID-19. The DNA of the CDR3 is TGTGCCATCAGTGTTGGGACAGGGGGCCGCAATGAGCAGTTCTTC. Its translation: CAISVGTGGRNEQFF.